A few counts support the clone carrying this TCR beta chain. Antigen unknown. Time point given: blood at routine non-recurrence follow-up after resection. Frozen PBMC, nontumor lung or tumor provided whole RNA, which was sequenced unsorted. Per germline, CDR1 MDHEN and CDR2 SYDVKM. V lost 3 bases to trimming and J lost 3 bases; unmatched junction nucleotides: 1. The CDR3 runs to 14 residues. MiXCR was run by TCRdb on the 5' RACE reads, yielding one entry per CDR3 protein. Altogether some 54,000 distinct CDR3 sequences are present, 7.4% being singletons, with the ten largest covering roughly 35%. The sample is drawn from a study of spatial heterogeneity in lung cancer. Study context: The count of detected beta-chain sequences consistently exceeded that of alpha-chain sequences.

General study results and limits: Tumor TCRs that were ubiquitous and expanded showed up in blood more at resection than follow-up.

Source: PBMCs, taken at follow-up. The chain has TRBV28 and TRBJ2-1, with 8 bases matching TRBD2. The clonotype originates from a female donor with early-stage non-small cell lung cancer. The CDR3 nucleotides read TGTGCCAGCAGTTTGGGGACTAGCTACAATGAGCAGTTCTTC. It yields the protein CASSLGTSYNEQFF.